Shown below are 13 T cell receptor beta chains from a single sample sequenced in a study of cytomegalovirus exposure and HLA in healthy donors. The table came from immunoSEQ multiplex PCR; TCRdb's copy has only in-frame clones and leaves some out. Here the sample spans about 190,000 clones, roughly 82% being singletons. Sequences were obtained from PBMCs. Source of these receptors: a man aged 18 to 35 in good health and CMV-seropositive.

CDR3 nucleotide sequence: TGTGCCATCGGACCGGCGGGAGGTGTCACAGATACGCAGTATTTT. Its protein product is CAIGPAGGVTDTQYF. The genes are TRBV10-3 and TRBJ2-3, with 8 bases identical to TRBD2. The J segment lost 2 bases and the V segment lost 8 bases, leaving 9 bases of the junction unmatched. The CDR3 consists of 15 residues. Germline values: CDR1 ENHRY, CDR2 SYGVKD.

J is TRBJ1-2 and V is TRBV28, with 7 positions matching TRBD1. The CDR3 runs to 13 residues. Losses at the gene ends were 6 bases for V and 5 bases for J; bases not matched to a gene: 6. Germline V gives CDR1 MDHEN, CDR2 SYDVKM. The CDR3 region has the DNA TGTGCCAGCAGCGTAGACAGGGAGTATGGCTACACCTTC. Amino acid sequence: CASSVDREYGYTF.

V usage is TRBV4-3 and J usage is TRBJ1-2; 8 bases line up with TRBD1. With V trimmed by 4 bases and J by 4 bases, 8 bases remained unmatched. The CDR3 runs to 15 residues. Per germline, CDR1 LGHNA and CDR2 YSLEER. The CDR3: CASSPRQGIGYGYTF. The CDR3 bases are TGCGCCAGCAGCCCCCGACAGGGGATAGGCTATGGCTACACCTTC.

The chain joins TRBV27 to TRBJ2-3; D gene uncertain. The CDR3 consists of 12 residues. V was trimmed by 9 bases and J by 5 bases, leaving 12 bases between them. The V gene's germline CDR1 is MNHEY and CDR2 SMNVEV (reference sequence). The CDR3 DNA is TGTGCCAGTAGACGCCGAGGAGATACGCAGTATTTT. Translated: CASRRRGDTQYF.

V usage is TRBV28 and J usage is TRBJ2-7; D is ambiguous. This CDR3 has 14 residues. Per the germline V gene, CDR1 is MDHEN and CDR2 is SYDVKM. The V and J ends lost 5 bases and 7 bases respectively, with 18 bases between them. The CDR3 sequence is CASSPLRVSREQYF. DNA for the CDR3: TGTGCCAGCAGTCCCCTCCGCGTTTCTAGGGAGCAGTACTTC.

The genes are TRBV18 and TRBJ2-7; TRBD1 matches 7 bases. V lost 4 bases to trimming and J lost 3 bases; unmatched junction nucleotides: 3. The CDR3 spans 13 residues. CDR1 KGHSH and CDR2 LQKENI come from the germline V gene. DNA for the CDR3: TGTGCCAGCTCACAGGGGACAGACTACGAGCAGTACTTC. Translated: CASSQGTDYEQYF.

This sequence joins TRBV19 and TRBJ2-3; a weak D match, TRBD1 (6 bases). The CDR3 loop spans 14 amino acids. From germline, CDR1 is LNHDA and CDR2 SQIVND (reference sequence). V lost 4 bases and J 4 bases, leaving 12 bases between the germline ends. The CDR3 is CASSRQGKADTQYF. CDR3 nucleotides: TGTGCCAGTAGTAGGCAGGGGAAGGCAGATACGCAGTATTTT.

This clone showed up many times. This chain connects TRBV19 to TRBJ2-2; D ambiguous. This CDR3 region has 14 residues. Trimming pared 5 bases from V and 1 base from J, leaving 8 bases between. Germline assignment: CDR1 LNHDA and CDR2 SQIVND (reference sequence). Written as DNA, the CDR3 is TGTGCCAGTAGTCCCCAGATGAACACCGGGGAGCTGTTTTTT. Translated, it gives CASSPQMNTGELFF.

The chain is built from TRBV28 and TRBJ1-1; a possible D gene is TRBD1 (5 bases). This CDR3 is 14 amino acids long. V dropped 5 bases and J dropped 5 bases, with 15 bases sitting between them. Germline V gene sequence: CDR1 MDHEN, CDR2 SYDVKM. The CDR3, as DNA: TGTGCCAGCAGTGGCCCGGGGGGAGGTACTGAAGCTTTCTTT. Protein product: CASSGPGGGTEAFF. Variable domain in full (rest from reference TRBV28 and TRBJ1-1): DVKVTQSSRYLVKRTGEKVFLECVQDMDHENMFWYRQDPGLGLRLIYFSYDVKMKEKGDIPEGYSVSREKKERFSLILESASTNQTSMYLCASSGPGGGTEAFFGQGTRLTVV.

This chain's CDR3 is CSVVPGPRSYEQYF. CDR3 sequence (DNA): TGCAGCGTTGTTCCAGGGCCCCGCTCCTACGAGCAGTACTTC. The chain couples TRBV29-1 to TRBJ2-7; D is perhaps TRBD1 (5 bases). Trimming removed 4 bases from V and 0 bases from J, with 13 bases in between. CDR1 and CDR2 (germline): SQVTM, ANQGSEA. The CDR3 totals 14 residues.

The V and J genes are TRBV7-7 and TRBJ2-5; 8 bases are a match to TRBD1. Germline trimming cut 5 bases from V and 2 bases from J; bases unmatched to any gene: 7. The germline V gene encodes CDR1 SSHAT and CDR2 FNYEAQ (reference sequence). This CDR3 has 15 residues. The CDR3 loop is CASSDFRTGQETQYF. As DNA, the CDR3 is TGTGCCAGCAGCGATTTCCGGACAGGGCAAGAGACCCAGTACTTC.

The chain combines TRBV7-3 with TRBJ2-2; 8 positions agree with TRBD2. The CDR3 consists of 17 residues. Unmatched junction bases numbered 13, after V lost 6 bases and J lost 4 bases. CDR1 and CDR2 (germline): SGHTA, FQGTGA. The CDR3 coding sequence is TGTGCCAGCAGTCCAGCGGGGGAGGGTAGTCGCACCGGGGAGCTGTTTTTT. Translation: CASSPAGEGSRTGELFF.

This chain connects TRBV4-3 to TRBJ1-1; tentatively, D is TRBD1 (5 bases). Trimming pared 1 base from V and 4 bases from J, leaving 13 bases between. This CDR3 contains 15 residues. In germline, CDR1 is LGHNA, CDR2 YSLEER. The CDR3 DNA follows: TGCGCCAGCAGCCAAGGCTGGGGGGGGTTCACTGAAGCTTTCTTT. Translated: CASSQGWGGFTEAFF.